A single sample is the source of the 30 T cell receptor beta chains below, sequenced in a study of blood T cell repertoires in COVID-19. Clones were sequenced by immunoSEQ multiplex PCR, and TCRdb holds only the in-frame ones, with some missing. This table holds more than 250,000 clones, 87% found once. The specimen was PBMCs or T cells enriched from blood (not recorded which). Every receptor here comes from a woman aged 40 to 49 who had recovered from COVID-19.

In DNA form, the CDR3 reads TGCGCCAGCAGCCCCTCCGCCCACAGGACCGCCTGGGGTGGTGAGCAGTTCTTC. It codes for CASSPSAHRTAWGGEQFF. The chain links TRBV4-3 to TRBJ2-1; D might be TRBD1 (5 bases). Trimming shortened V by 4 bases and J by 9 bases, and 28 bases separated the two germline ends. Germline assignment: CDR1 LGHNA and CDR2 YSLEER. The CDR3 totals 18 residues.

The chain employs TRBV2 and TRBJ1-4; D is unresolved. V was pared by 0 bases and J by 7 bases, with 9 bases between. The germline CDR1 and CDR2 sequences are SNHLY and FYNNEI. The CDR3 contains 14 residues. The CDR3 loop is CASSEARVVEKLFF. DNA of the CDR3: TGTGCCAGCAGTGAAGCGCGAGTGGTTGAAAAACTGTTTTTT.

This clone came up once. This chain joins TRBV6-5 and TRBJ2-7, with D possibly TRBD1 on 5 matching bases. V was clipped by 7 bases and J by 5 bases, with 21 bases between them. The CDR3 has 15 residues. Germline V lookup: CDR1 MNHEY, CDR2 SVGAGI. CDR3 residues: CASTQIHGARDEQYF. The DNA for the CDR3 is TGTGCCAGCACTCAGATTCATGGGGCTCGGGACGAGCAGTACTTC.

The rearrangement links TRBV13 to TRBJ1-2; D call uncertain. The CDR3 consists of 15 residues. Germline V gives CDR1 PRHDT, CDR2 FYEKMQ (reference sequence). Trimming removed 7 bases from V and 8 bases from J, with 23 bases in between. The CDR3 here is CASNPHPKNYQGYTF. CDR3 in DNA: TGTGCCAGCAACCCACACCCAAAAAACTATCAGGGCTACACCTTC.

The genes are TRBV24-1 and TRBJ2-2, with a tentative D call TRBD1 (6 bases). The V end lost 3 bases, the J end lost 4 bases, and 14 bases lay between the germline ends. Germline values: CDR1 KGHDR, CDR2 SFDVKD. The CDR3 spans 16 residues. The CDR3 bases are TGTGCCACCAGTGATCGCGACAGGTCCCCCACCGGGGAGCTGTTTTTT. Its protein product is CATSDRDRSPTGELFF.

This chain joins TRBV11-2 and TRBJ2-1; possibly TRBD1 for D (5 bases). V lost 8 bases, J lost 8 bases, and 13 bases lay in between. Germline CDR1 is SGHAT and CDR2 is FQNNGV. CDR3 length equals 12 residues. The CDR3 sequence is CASLLTGHEQFF. The CDR3 coding sequence is TGTGCCAGCCTCCTAACAGGCCATGAGCAGTTCTTC. The complete variable domain, with remaining parts taken from reference TRBV11-2 and TRBJ2-1, reads EAGVAQSPRYKIIEKRQSVAFWCNPISGHATLYWYQQILGQGPKLLIQFQNNGVVDDSQLPKDRFSAERLKGVDSTLKIQPAKLEDSAVYLCASLLTGHEQFFGPGTRLTVL.

For the CDR3, the DNA is TGTGCCAGCAGTCCAACACTTACCCGAACAACGCGGGAGGAGGGCGAGCAGTACTTC. It codes for CASSPTLTRTTREEGEQYF. The V and J genes are TRBV27 and TRBJ2-7, with 8 nucleotides matching TRBD2. This CDR3 is built from 19 residues. In germline, CDR1 is MNHEY, CDR2 SMNVEV (reference sequence). The V and J ends lost 5 bases and 6 bases, in that order; junction bases with no gene match: 24.

The chain recombines TRBV5-1 with TRBJ2-3, with D perhaps matching TRBD2 (5 bases). The CDR3 contains 15 residues. The V gene lost 0 bases and the J gene lost 1 base, with 9 bases spanning the gap. Looked up from germline, CDR1 is SGHRS and CDR2 is YFSETQ. CDR3: CASSLGSVGTDTQYF. In nucleotides, the CDR3 is TGCGCCAGCAGCTTGGGTAGCGTAGGCACAGATACGCAGTATTTT.

The chain is built from TRBV27 and TRBJ2-7; 13 positions agree with TRBD2. Germline CDR1 reads MNHEY; CDR2 reads SMNVEV (reference sequence). With V trimmed by 8 bases and J by 9 bases, 7 bases remained unmatched. CDR3 length: 13 amino acids. The CDR3 protein is CASGERTSGRQYF. CDR3 nucleotide sequence: TGTGCCAGCGGGGAGCGGACTAGCGGGAGGCAGTACTTC.

The chain employs TRBV9 and TRBJ1-2; the D gene is possibly TRBD1 (6 bases). V dropped 4 bases and J dropped 2 bases, with 15 bases sitting between them. The CDR3 has 15 amino acids. Germline CDR1 SGDLS, CDR2 YYNGEE. The CDR3 DNA follows: TGTGCCAGCAGCCGAGAAAACAGGGACAACTATGGCTACACCTTC. It yields the protein CASSRENRDNYGYTF.

The V call is TRBV9, the J call TRBJ1-2; perhaps TRBD1 as D (5 bases). CDR1 SGDLS and CDR2 YYNGEE come from the germline V gene. This CDR3 has 15 residues. Trimming removed 4 bases from V and 0 bases from J, with 13 bases in between. The CDR3 DNA sequence: TGTGCCAGCAGCCCCCTGGGGACTACTAACTATGGCTACACCTTC. As protein: CASSPLGTTNYGYTF.

The rearrangement joins TRBV2 to TRBJ2-1; 10 positions agree with TRBD1. J was trimmed by 0 bases and V by 4 bases; bases with no gene match: 3. The CDR3 contains 16 residues. Germline loops: CDR1 SNHLY, CDR2 FYNNEI. The CDR3 DNA follows: TGTGCCAGCAGTGCCCGGGACAGGGGCTCCTACAATGAGCAGTTCTTC. This codes for CASSARDRGSYNEQFF.

This chain connects TRBV18 to TRBJ2-3; 7 nucleotides align to TRBD1. Per germline, CDR1 KGHSH and CDR2 LQKENI. This CDR3 spans 15 amino acids. The V and J ends lost 4 bases and 3 bases, in that order; junction bases with no gene match: 7. CDR3 loop: CASSLSGQETDTQYF. The CDR3 bases are TGTGCCAGCTCACTCTCCGGACAGGAGACAGATACGCAGTATTTT.

The rearrangement links TRBV7-2 to TRBJ1-2, with a weak D call TRBD1 (6 bases). The CDR3 spans 16 residues. Trimming pared 3 bases from V and 5 bases from J, leaving 19 bases between. Germline CDR1 reads SGHTA; CDR2 reads FQGNSA. This CDR3 reads CASSFRLDSSGYGYTF. The CDR3 nucleotides read TGTGCCAGCAGCTTTAGGTTGGACAGCTCGGGGTATGGCTACACCTTC.

This chain connects TRBV19 to TRBJ1-5; 8 nucleotides line up with TRBD1. The CDR3 has 13 residues. The V and J ends lost 9 bases and 2 bases, in that order; junction bases with no gene match: 3. Per germline, CDR1 LNHDA and CDR2 SQIVND (reference sequence). The CDR3 loop reads CASGTGGNQPQHF. CDR3 DNA: TGTGCCAGCGGGACAGGCGGCAATCAGCCCCAGCATTTT. Based on the CDR3 plus reference TRBV19 and TRBJ1-5, the full variable domain is DGGITQSPKYLFRKEGQNVTLSCEQNLNHDAMYWYRQDPGQGLRLIYYSQIVNDFQKGDIAEGYSVSREKKESFPLTVTSAQKNPTAFYLCASGTGGNQPQHFGDGTRLSIL.

This chain links TRBV28 with TRBJ2-5; 8 nucleotides align to TRBD2. The J segment lost 2 bases and the V segment lost 3 bases, leaving 8 bases of the junction unmatched. Germline V CDR1 and CDR2: MDHEN, SYDVKM. This CDR3 has 16 amino acids. The CDR3, as DNA: TGTGCCAGCAGTTTTGGAGCGGGGGCCTCGCAAGAGACCCAGTACTTC. Its translation is CASSFGAGASQETQYF.

The rearrangement links TRBV18 to TRBJ2-3, with D perhaps matching TRBD2 (5 bases). The length of the CDR3 is 16 residues. Germline CDR1 and CDR2: KGHSH and LQKENI. V was clipped by 3 bases and J by 0 bases, with 13 bases between them. The CDR3 spells CASSPPGRTSTDTQYF. Here the CDR3 DNA reads TGTGCCAGCTCACCTCCGGGGAGAACTAGCACAGATACGCAGTATTTT.

This chain uses TRBV27 with TRBJ2-7; the match to TRBD1 covers 9 bases. Germline-derived CDR1 and CDR2 are MNHEY and SMNVEV (reference sequence). V was pared by 6 bases and J by 0 bases, with 6 bases of the junction left unmatched. The CDR3 runs 15 residues. The CDR3 nucleotides read TGTGCCAGCAGGGGGGACAGGGTCTCCTCCTACGAGCAGTACTTC. This codes for CASRGDRVSSYEQYF.

This clone was picked up a small number of times. The J gene is TRBJ2-3, the V gene TRBV30, with D possibly TRBD2 on 6 matching bases. The CDR3 is 13 amino acids. V shed 2 bases and J shed 6 bases, with 12 bases lying between them. Germline assignment: CDR1 GTSNPN and CDR2 SVGIG (reference sequence). This CDR3 is CAWSSRRADTQYF. The CDR3 DNA reads TGTGCCTGGAGTTCGAGGAGGGCCGATACGCAGTATTTT.

This rearrangement joins TRBV3-1 (or the pseudogene TRBV3-2) to TRBJ1-2; no clear D. Germline V CDR1 and CDR2: LGHDT, YNNKEL (reference sequence). The CDR3 extends over 15 amino acids. Trimming cost V 1 base and J 6 bases, with 15 bases left between them. CDR3 loop: CASSQAPATINGYTF. In DNA form, the CDR3 reads TGTGCCAGCAGCCAAGCACCCGCTACCATTAATGGCTACACCTTC.

J is TRBJ2-1 and V is TRBV7-2, with 8 nucleotides matching TRBD2. This CDR3 is 16 amino acids long. Per the germline V gene, CDR1 is SGHTA and CDR2 is FQGNSA. Trimming removed 4 bases from V and 3 bases from J; junction bases left unmatched: 8. The CDR3 DNA is TGTGCCAGCAGCTCCCAGCATAGCGGGGTCTACAATGAGCAGTTCTTC. The encoded protein is CASSSQHSGVYNEQFF. Full variable domain (rest looked up from reference TRBV7-2 and TRBJ2-1): GAGVSQSPSNKVTEKGKDVELRCDPISGHTALYWYRQSLGQGLEFLIYFQGNSAPDKSGLPSDRFSAERTGGSVSTLTIQRTQQEDSAVYLCASSSQHSGVYNEQFFGPGTRLTVL.

The chain carries TRBV7-9 and TRBJ1-2, with D possibly TRBD1 on 5 matching bases. Germline assignment: CDR1 SEHNR and CDR2 FQNEAQ (reference sequence). Trimming removed 4 bases from V and 8 bases from J, with 14 bases in between. CDR3 length: 13 residues. CDR3 protein: CASSYDSLLGYTF. Here the CDR3 DNA reads TGTGCCAGCAGCTATGACAGTCTTCTCGGCTACACCTTC.

The genes are TRBV18 and TRBJ2-5, with TRBD1 matching 8 bases. Trimming took 3 bases from V and 5 from J; bases not matched to a gene: 11. CDR3 length: 16 amino acids. CDR1 and CDR2 (germline): KGHSH, LQKENI. CDR3 region: CASSPLGQGGTETQYF. CDR3 DNA sequence: TGTGCCAGCTCACCCCTCGGACAGGGTGGAACGGAGACCCAGTACTTC.

The sample holds one count of this clone. The rearrangement uses TRBV18 and TRBJ2-5, with D perhaps matching TRBD2 (7 bases). CDR3 size: 17 residues. Germline loops: CDR1 KGHSH, CDR2 LQKENI. Deletions cut 6 bases from V and 1 base from J, with 21 bases between. Here the CDR3 DNA reads TGTGCCAGCTCCCCCGCCGAGGGAGGGGGTCGCCAAGAGACCCAGTACTTC. This sequence encodes CASSPAEGGGRQETQYF.

This chain uses TRBV29-1 with TRBJ2-5, with D perhaps TRBD1 (5 bases). Trimming took 5 bases from V and 5 from J, leaving 15 bases between them. Germline loops: CDR1 SQVTM, CDR2 ANQGSEA. There are 13 residues in the CDR3. The chain's CDR3 is CSVRLRVSETQYF. CDR3 DNA sequence: TGCAGCGTTCGTCTCAGGGTATCGGAGACCCAGTACTTC.

The CDR3: CASSREGGPIYEQYF. The CDR3 nucleotides are TGTGCCAGCAGCAGGGAAGGGGGACCCATCTACGAGCAGTACTTC. The J gene is TRBJ2-7, the V gene TRBV13; maybe TRBD1 (6 bases). Germline lookup yields CDR1 PRHDT and CDR2 FYEKMQ (reference sequence). V lost 5 bases and J 3 bases, leaving 17 bases between the germline ends. The CDR3 length is 15 residues.

This chain uses TRBV6-5 with TRBJ1-6, with D possibly TRBD1 on 5 matching bases. Trimming took off 4 bases at V and 7 bases at J, with 11 bases between the two ends. Per germline, CDR1 MNHEY and CDR2 SVGAGI. This CDR3 is 14 amino acids long. CDR3 nucleotides: TGTGCCAGCAGTTCAGGGCCACCAAATTCACCCCTCCACTTT. It encodes CASSSGPPNSPLHF.

V usage is TRBV7-2 and J usage is TRBJ1-1; TRBD1 is a possible D gene (5 bases). The CDR3 spans 15 residues. CDR1 is SGHTA and CDR2 is FQGNSA in the germline V gene. V lost 2 bases and J 3 bases, leaving 13 bases between the germline ends. CDR3 sequence: CASSLLRLGDTEAFF. CDR3 bases: TGTGCCAGCAGCTTATTGAGATTAGGGGACACTGAAGCTTTCTTT.

The chain combines TRBV11-2 with TRBJ2-1; D may be TRBD1 (6 bases). V lost 4 bases and J 7 bases, leaving 11 bases between the germline ends. The germline CDR1 and CDR2 sequences are SGHAT and FQNNGV. This CDR3 comprises 13 residues. The CDR3 is CASSWEQGNEQFF. The CDR3 DNA sequence: TGTGCCAGCAGCTGGGAACAGGGAAATGAGCAGTTCTTC.

This chain joins TRBV4-2 and TRBJ2-1; the match to TRBD2 covers 8 bases. Germline CDR1 LGHNA, CDR2 YNFKEQ. Germline trimming cut 1 base from V and 0 bases from J; bases unmatched to any gene: 5. The CDR3 loop spans 17 amino acids. CDR3 bases: TGTGCCAGCAGCCAAGGGGGAGCGGGAGACTCCTACAATGAGCAGTTCTTC. Translation: CASSQGGAGDSYNEQFF.